These 20 T cell receptor beta chains were all obtained from the same sample, sequenced in a study of cytomegalovirus exposure and HLA in healthy donors. PCR involved 60 Vbeta and 13 Jbeta primers. Data came from immunoSEQ multiplex PCR; TCRdb stores just in-frame clones and leaves some out. The sample includes 130,000 to 150,000 clones, about three quarters of them seen just once. The specimen sequenced was PBMCs. The receptors originated from a man in his forties in good health and CMV-seropositive.

This rearrangement joins TRBV27 to TRBJ2-1; 7 nucleotides align to TRBD1. The CDR3 is 16 residues long. V was clipped by 6 bases and J by 0 bases; unmatched bases: 8. Germline V lookup: CDR1 MNHEY, CDR2 SMNVEV (reference sequence). For the CDR3, the DNA is TGTGCCAGCAGAAGAAACCGGGACAGCTCCTACAATGAGCAGTTCTTC. As protein: CASRRNRDSSYNEQFF.

The CDR3 loop reads CASSPLEDRVGTEAFF. The CDR3 DNA reads as TGTGCCAGCTCACCGCTAGAGGACAGGGTGGGCACTGAAGCTTTCTTT. V and J are TRBV18 and TRBJ1-1, with 8 positions matching TRBD1. This CDR3 has 16 residues. V was clipped by 3 bases and J by 4 bases; unmatched bases: 10. CDR1 and CDR2 (germline): KGHSH, LQKENI.

The J gene is TRBJ1-2, the V gene TRBV5-1, with 7 bases that match TRBD1. Germline CDR1 and CDR2: SGHRS and YFSETQ. The CDR3 sequence is 14 residues long. J gave up 4 bases and V 0 bases, and 3 bases lay outside the gene matches. CDR3 nucleotides: TGCGCCAGCAGCTTGGAGGCAGGGGGCTATGGCTACACCTTC. It codes for CASSLEAGGYGYTF.

The chain joins TRBV10-3 to TRBJ2-3, with TRBD2 identical over 9 bases. This CDR3 contains 13 residues. Germline V lookup: CDR1 ENHRY, CDR2 SYGVKD. The trim removed 4 bases at V and 5 bases at J, leaving 1 base unmatched. The CDR3: CAISVAGVDTQYF. The CDR3 nucleotides read TGTGCCATCAGTGTAGCGGGAGTAGATACGCAGTATTTT.

This sequence joins TRBV30 and TRBJ2-5; D unclear. Between the trimmed V and J ends, which lost 3 bases and 1 base, there was a span of 9 bases. The CDR3 runs 13 residues. Germline lookup yields CDR1 GTSNPN and CDR2 SVGIG (reference sequence). The CDR3 region has the DNA TGTGCCTGGAGCCAGGTATCCCAAGAGACCCAGTACTTC. Residues: CAWSQVSQETQYF.

In regard to this clone: At one end, the junction sequence differs from germline, possibly due to a read error. V and J are TRBV7-9 and TRBJ2-7, with 14 bases that match TRBD2. The CDR3 extends over 16 amino acids. Germline assignment: CDR1 SEHNR and CDR2 FQNEAQ (reference sequence). CDR3 coding DNA: TGTTCCAGCAGCCCTCGGACTAGCGGGAGGCATTACGAGCAGTACTTC. Translation gives CSSSPRTSGRHYEQYF.

The chain is built from TRBV19 and TRBJ2-3; TRBD2 matches at 7 bases. This CDR3 is 13 amino acids long. The germline V gene encodes CDR1 LNHDA and CDR2 SQIVND (reference sequence). With 9 bases clipped from V and 6 bases from J, the junction kept 9 bases outside the gene matches. The CDR3 loop is CASTPWEGDTQYF. CDR3 DNA: TGTGCCAGCACCCCCTGGGAGGGGGATACGCAGTATTTT.

This clone was seen a few times. This chain connects TRBV28 to TRBJ1-5; 9 bases map to TRBD1. V dropped 5 bases and J dropped 4; count of bases not matched to a gene: 6. Per germline, CDR1 MDHEN and CDR2 SYDVKM. The CDR3 covers 15 residues. The CDR3 protein is CASSTPGTGNQPQHF. In DNA form, the CDR3 reads TGTGCCAGCAGTACTCCCGGGACAGGGAATCAGCCCCAGCATTTT.

V and J are TRBV27 and TRBJ2-1, with TRBD2 matching 12 bases. The CDR3 is 16 amino acids. Per germline, CDR1 MNHEY and CDR2 SMNVEV (reference sequence). The trim removed 2 bases at V and 9 bases at J, leaving 8 bases unmatched. As DNA, the CDR3 is TGTGCCAGCAGTTTAGGGCTAGCGGGAGGGCTTCCTGAGCAGTTCTTC. This translates into CASSLGLAGGLPEQFF.

The rearrangement joins TRBV28 to TRBJ2-5; possible D gene TRBD1, 5 bases. The end of the DNA is better explained by TRBJ2-7, so the J call may be wrong. The CDR3 loop spans 12 amino acids. Germline V CDR1 and CDR2: MDHEN, SYDVKM. CDR3 DNA: TGTGCCGCCGGGCAGGGATCCTACGAGCAGTACTTC. Its translation is CAAGQGSYEQYF.

The chain combines TRBV20-1 with TRBJ1-2; the match to TRBD1 covers 12 bases. The V segment lost 5 bases and the J segment 8 bases; nucleotides outside the gene matches: 0. The CDR3 sequence is 11 residues long. The V gene's germline CDR1 is DFQATT and CDR2 SNEGSKA (reference sequence). CDR3 loop: CSAGTGGGYTF. The CDR3 nucleotides read TGCAGTGCTGGGACAGGGGGCGGCTACACCTTC.

The gene calls are TRBV27 and TRBJ2-3; 7 nucleotides align to TRBD2. The trim removed 6 bases at V and 8 bases at J, leaving 17 bases unmatched. Germline-derived CDR1 and CDR2 are MNHEY and SMNVEV (reference sequence). There are 16 residues in the CDR3. This chain's CDR3 is CASRLLGEGPSPTQYF. The CDR3 DNA reads TGTGCCAGCAGGCTCCTGGGGGAGGGCCCGTCGCCTACGCAGTATTTT.

Points on this clone: The junction and the germline gene differ at one end; a read error may be behind it. The V gene is TRBV7-9, the J gene TRBJ2-1; possible D gene TRBD2, 7 bases. The CDR3 is 18 amino acids. From germline, CDR1 is SEHNR and CDR2 FQNEAQ (reference sequence). In DNA form, the CDR3 reads TGTTCCAGCAGCCTCCGCAGGGGCGGGAGATCTGGGGGCAATGAGCAGTTCTTC. It is translated as CSSSLRRGGRSGGNEQFF.

This clone was detected only a few times. The rearrangement uses TRBV5-1 and TRBJ2-5; 8 positions match TRBD1. J gave up 4 bases and V 0 bases, and 2 bases lay outside the gene matches. This CDR3 comprises 14 residues. CDR1 is SGHRS, CDR2 YFSETQ, per germline. The CDR3 protein is CASSLEQGGETQYF. The CDR3 DNA is TGCGCCAGCAGCTTGGAACAGGGGGGAGAGACCCAGTACTTC.

This chain joins TRBV27 and TRBJ2-1; D not certain. This CDR3 region has 16 residues. Trimming shortened V by 6 bases and J by 0 bases, and 15 bases separated the two germline ends. Germline assignment: CDR1 MNHEY and CDR2 SMNVEV (reference sequence). The CDR3 here is CASSSIPMSSYNEQFF. The DNA of the CDR3 is TGTGCCAGCAGCTCCATCCCAATGAGCTCCTACAATGAGCAGTTCTTC.

This clone occurred once. The J gene is TRBJ2-6, the V gene TRBV30; D gene uncertain. Germline V gives CDR1 GTSNPN, CDR2 SVGIG (reference sequence). V gave up 6 bases and J gave up 0 bases, with 12 bases separating them. This CDR3 has 15 residues. CDR3 region: CACSATHSGANVLTF. CDR3 nucleotides: TGTGCCTGCAGCGCTACCCACTCTGGGGCCAACGTCCTGACTTTC.

This clone was picked up one time. The rearrangement joins TRBV5-4 to TRBJ2-2; D perhaps matches TRBD1 (6 bases). The CDR3 consists of 15 residues. V lost 3 bases to trimming and J lost 4 bases, with 13 bases between them. CDR1 and CDR2 from the germline V gene are SGHNT and YYREEE (reference sequence). The CDR3 DNA reads TGTGCCAGCAGCTCAGGGGCCCCGGGCACCGGGGAGCTGTTTTTT. Translation gives CASSSGAPGTGELFF.

V usage is TRBV4-2 and J usage is TRBJ1-4; weak D call: TRBD1 (6 bases). The V gene lost 4 bases and the J gene lost 0 bases, with 12 bases spanning the gap. Germline CDR1 and CDR2: LGHNA and YNFKEQ. The CDR3 runs 16 residues. CDR3 nucleotide sequence: TGTGCCAGCAGCCCCAGGACAGCCACAACTAATGAAAAACTGTTTTTT. It specifies CASSPRTATTNEKLFF.

V is TRBV2 and J is TRBJ1-4, with D uncertain. The CDR3 covers 14 residues. V shed 8 bases and J shed 4 bases, with 14 bases lying between them. Germline CDR1 reads SNHLY; CDR2 reads FYNNEI. The DNA of the CDR3 is TGTGCCAGCGTGGCTCGGAGGATTAATGAAAAACTGTTTTTT. Protein sequence: CASVARRINEKLFF.

CDR3 DNA sequence: TGTGCCAGCAGTCGGGGACTCGTAGCGGGACAAGAGACCCAGTACTTC. This codes for CASSRGLVAGQETQYF. The V and J genes are TRBV27 and TRBJ2-5; 8 positions agree with TRBD2. The J segment lost 2 bases and the V segment lost 5 bases, leaving 10 bases of the junction unmatched. The germline CDR1 and CDR2 sequences are MNHEY and SMNVEV (reference sequence). This CDR3 region has 16 residues.